These 24 T cell receptor beta chains were sequenced from one sample in a study of T cell clones after liver transplantation. Libraries were prepared by immunoSEQ multiplex PCR; TCRdb keeps only in-frame clonotypes and omits some of them. The repertoire holds about 75,000 clones, roughly 84% seen once, with about 2% in the top ten. The sample consisted of CD4+ T cells from blood, taken roughly 48 months after liver transplant. The receptors were gathered from a human patient who received a liver transplant. The T cells may partly be graft donor cells.

This rearrangement joins TRBV7-9 to TRBJ2-1; D might be TRBD2 (6 bases). Germline V lookup: CDR1 SEHNR, CDR2 FQNEAQ (reference sequence). Between the trimmed V and J ends, which lost 1 base and 10 bases, there was a span of 20 bases. The CDR3 loop spans 16 amino acids. CDR3 loop: CASSLGTLEWRDEQFF. The CDR3 DNA reads TGTGCCAGCAGCTTAGGGACACTCGAATGGCGGGACGAGCAGTTCTTC.

About this clone itself: A read error may produce the germline difference seen at one junction end. The rearrangement links TRBV7-7 to TRBJ2-2; the D is unclear. The CDR3 has 15 amino acids. From germline, CDR1 is SSHAT and CDR2 FNYEAQ (reference sequence). The DNA for the CDR3 is TGTGCTAGCAGCCCCCGCGTGGGGAACACCGGGGAGCTGTTTTTT. Translating gives CASSPRVGNTGELFF.

The genes are TRBV19 and TRBJ2-3; TRBD1 or TRBD2 may be the D gene (5 bases each). V was pared by 3 bases and J by 7 bases, with 17 bases between. The CDR3 runs 15 residues. Germline values: CDR1 LNHDA, CDR2 SQIVND (reference sequence). CDR3 in DNA: TGTGCCAGTAGTATTACGGGGCGAGGGCCAAATACGCAGTATTTT. Translated, it gives CASSITGRGPNTQYF.

The genes are TRBV19 and TRBJ2-5; a weak D match, TRBD2 (6 bases). The CDR3 covers 15 residues. Trimming shortened V by 5 bases and J by 4 bases, and 17 bases separated the two germline ends. Germline values: CDR1 LNHDA, CDR2 SQIVND (reference sequence). DNA for the CDR3: TGTGCCAGTAGTGTCCTGGAGGGTATAACAGAGACCCAGTACTTC. Its protein is CASSVLEGITETQYF.

V gene TRBV13 combines with J gene TRBJ1-2, with 10 bases matching TRBD1. Unmatched junction bases numbered 2, after V lost 5 bases and J lost 5 bases. The CDR3 runs to 13 residues. Germline V gene data show CDR1 as PRHDT and CDR2 as FYEKMQ (reference sequence). Written as DNA, the CDR3 is TGTGCCAGCAGCCTGGACAGGGGGTATGGCTACACCTTC. Protein product: CASSLDRGYGYTF.

The rearrangement links TRBV7-2 to TRBJ1-5; no clear D gene. CDR3 size: 13 residues. V was clipped by 3 bases and J by 9 bases, with 12 bases between them. CDR1 is SGHTA and CDR2 is FQGNSA in the germline V gene. The CDR3 DNA follows: TGTGCCAGCAGCTTGGGAGACTCGCGGCCCCAGCATTTT. Amino acids: CASSLGDSRPQHF.

The V call is TRBV6-1, the J call TRBJ1-2; the match to TRBD1 covers 7 bases. From germline, CDR1 is MNHNS and CDR2 SASEGT. V trimming: 6 bases; J trimming: 1 base; junction bases outside the gene matches: 5. This CDR3 has 14 residues. CDR3 DNA sequence: TGTGCCAGCAGAGGACAGGCGATTAACTATGGCTACACCTTC. Protein: CASRGQAINYGYTF.

In its sample, this clone was seen a few times. The chain employs TRBV12-1 and TRBJ1-5. TRBV12-1 is given as a pseudogene. The length of the CDR3 is 17 residues. The CDR3 here is CASSTYLREGSNQPQHF. In DNA, the CDR3 is TGTGCCAGCAGCACCTACCTCAGGGAGGGCAGCAATCAGCCCCAGCATTTT.

The genes are TRBV2 and TRBJ2-4; no clear D gene. This CDR3 has 11 residues. With 3 bases removed from V and 15 bases from J, the gap between germline ends came to 12 bases. Germline loops: CDR1 SNHLY, CDR2 FYNNEI. The CDR3 region is CASSDNQHGYF. As DNA, the CDR3 is TGTGCCAGCAGTGATAATCAGCATGGGTACTTC.

V gene TRBV7-3 combines with J gene TRBJ1-1; D remains unclear. CDR1 and CDR2 from the germline V gene are SGHTA and FQGTGA. The CDR3 is 12 amino acids. Deletions cut 3 bases from V and 14 bases from J, with 16 bases between. CDR3 protein: CASSFREGPPFF. In nucleotides, the CDR3 is TGTGCCAGCAGCTTCCGTGAGGGTCCTCCGTTCTTT.

This rearrangement joins TRBV5-4 to TRBJ1-4; D is unresolved. The germline V gene encodes CDR1 SGHNT and CDR2 YYREEE (reference sequence). The V gene lost 4 bases and the J gene lost 8 bases, with 15 bases spanning the gap. This CDR3 is built from 14 residues. In DNA, the CDR3 is TGTGCCAGCAGCCCTGGTGCATTTGGGGAAAAACTGTTTTTT. Its protein product is CASSPGAFGEKLFF.

This clone was recorded a few times. The chain uses TRBV4-2 and TRBJ2-2; no clear D gene. This CDR3 has 14 amino acids. V dropped 0 bases and J dropped 5 bases, with 7 bases sitting between them. Germline V gene sequence: CDR1 LGHNA, CDR2 YNFKEQ. The CDR3 spells CASSQDQQTGELFF. The CDR3 coding sequence is TGTGCCAGCAGCCAAGACCAGCAGACCGGGGAGCTGTTTTTT.

V is TRBV6-5 and J is TRBJ1-5; D remains ambiguous. This CDR3 has 15 amino acids. Germline V gene sequence: CDR1 MNHEY, CDR2 SVGAGI. With 6 bases removed from V and 1 base from J, the gap between germline ends came to 13 bases. The CDR3 reads CASRLTRESNQPQHF. The CDR3 nucleotides are TGTGCCAGCAGACTTACACGAGAGAGCAATCAGCCCCAGCATTTT.

This chain connects TRBV2 to TRBJ2-1; 14 bases agree with TRBD2. This CDR3 region has 17 residues. The germline V gene encodes CDR1 SNHLY and CDR2 FYNNEI. V shed 6 bases, J shed 6 bases, and the junction held 10 bases outside the gene matches. The CDR3, as DNA: TGTGCCAGCAGGCGACTAGCGGGGGGGCTTGAGCGCAATGAGCAGTTCTTC. Amino acids: CASRRLAGGLERNEQFF.

The chain carries TRBV27 and TRBJ2-5; weak D call: TRBD1 (5 bases). V was trimmed by 3 bases and J by 2 bases, leaving 10 bases between them. The CDR3 sequence is 14 residues long. CDR1 is MNHEY, CDR2 SMNVEV, per germline (reference sequence). The CDR3 loop is CASSLQGRQETQYF. In nucleotides, the CDR3 is TGTGCCAGCAGTTTGCAGGGAAGGCAAGAGACCCAGTACTTC.

The J gene is TRBJ2-5, the V gene TRBV11-2; TRBD2 might be the D (7 bases). V was cut by 4 bases and J by 5 bases, with 14 bases left in between. This CDR3 is built from 14 residues. The germline CDR1 and CDR2 sequences are SGHAT and FQNNGV. The CDR3 coding sequence is TGTGCCAGCAGCTCCAAGGGGGAGGGGGAGACCCAGTACTTC. Its translation is CASSSKGEGETQYF.

This clone was counted once. The rearrangement links TRBV6-4 to TRBJ2-2; TRBD1 aligns across 8 bases. The germline gives CDR1 MRHNA, CDR2 SNTAGT. The CDR3 covers 14 residues. V gave up 6 bases and J gave up 5 bases; unmatched junction bases: 5. As DNA, the CDR3 is TGTGCCAGCAGCGCGCAGGGGGCAACCGGGGAGCTGTTTTTT. Its protein product is CASSAQGATGELFF.

This chain connects TRBV7-2 to TRBJ2-5; 7 bases are shared with TRBD2. Trimming removed 1 base from V and 7 bases from J; junction bases left unmatched: 9. This CDR3 region has 15 residues. Germline lookup yields CDR1 SGHTA and CDR2 FQGNSA. For the CDR3, the DNA is TGTGCCAGCAGCTTAGGTCGGCGGGGGATGGGGACCCAGTACTTC. Amino acids: CASSLGRRGMGTQYF.

This chain links TRBV9 with TRBJ2-5; weak D call: TRBD2 (6 bases). The CDR3 length is 15 residues. Germline CDR1 is SGDLS and CDR2 is YYNGEE. V was clipped by 4 bases and J by 4 bases, with 17 bases between them. CDR3 sequence (DNA): TGTGCCAGCAGCACTACGTGGCGGGAAAGAGAGACCCAGTACTTC. Its protein is CASSTTWRERETQYF. Supplemented by reference TRBV9 and TRBJ2-5, the full variable domain reads DSGVTQTPKHLITATGQRVTLRCSPRSGDLSVYWYQQSLDQGLQFLIQYYNGEERAKGNILERFSAQQFPDLHSELNLSSLELGDSALYFCASSTTWRERETQYFGPGTRLLVL.

The rearrangement links TRBV2 to TRBJ2-4; D uncertain. The CDR3 length is 15 residues. Germline V gene lookup returns CDR1 SNHLY and CDR2 FYNNEI. Trimming took 4 bases from V and 0 from J, leaving 10 bases between them. Here the CDR3 reads CASSAAWPAKNIQYF. DNA for the CDR3: TGTGCCAGCAGTGCGGCTTGGCCAGCCAAAAACATTCAGTACTTC.

The chain couples TRBV2 to TRBJ1-4; a possible D gene is TRBD1 (5 bases). Germline V gene sequence: CDR1 SNHLY, CDR2 FYNNEI. The length of the CDR3 is 13 residues. V was shortened by 3 bases and J by 8 bases, with 10 bases between the two germline ends. The CDR3 reads CASSETAREKLFF. The CDR3 DNA follows: TGTGCCAGCAGTGAGACAGCTCGGGAAAAACTGTTTTTT.

V usage is TRBV4-2 and J usage is TRBJ2-3, with 8 nucleotides matching TRBD2. V shed 11 bases, J shed 0 bases, and the junction held 10 bases outside the gene matches. CDR1 LGHNA and CDR2 YNFKEQ come from the germline V gene. The CDR3 has 15 residues. The CDR3 DNA follows: TGTGCCCTCGGGGATAGCGGGATTAGCACAGATACGCAGTATTTT. Translating gives CALGDSGISTDTQYF.

The chain employs TRBV6-1 and TRBJ2-7; D might be TRBD2 (7 bases). This CDR3 contains 12 residues. V lost 11 bases and J 2 bases, leaving 13 bases between the germline ends. Germline V gives CDR1 MNHNS, CDR2 SASEGT. The CDR3 loop reads CAHGGQAYEQYF. As DNA, the CDR3 is TGTGCCCACGGGGGGCAAGCCTACGAGCAGTACTTC.

This clone occurred a few times. The rearrangement joins TRBV18 to TRBJ2-3; D may match TRBD1 or TRBD2 (5 bases each). This CDR3 has 14 amino acids. Deletions cut 2 bases from V and 2 bases from J, with 8 bases between. Germline lookup yields CDR1 KGHSH and CDR2 LQKENI. CDR3 sequence (DNA): TGTGCCAGCTCACCAGGGACCAACACAGATACGCAGTATTTT. It translates to CASSPGTNTDTQYF.